Listed here are 23 T cell receptor beta chains from one sample, sequenced in a study of cytomegalovirus exposure and HLA in healthy donors. Primers: 60 Vbeta forward and 13 Jbeta reverse. Profiling relied on immunoSEQ multiplex PCR, and the TCRdb table lists in-frame clones only, not all of them. The sample records about 200,000 clones, approximately 78% being singletons. The specimen sequenced was PBMCs. Receptors originate from a woman between 45 and 65 years old in good health and CMV-seropositive.

J is TRBJ1-5 and V is TRBV4-1; D is uncertain. With 2 bases removed from V and 1 base from J, the gap between germline ends came to 6 bases. Per germline, CDR1 MGHRA and CDR2 YSYEKL. The CDR3 sequence is 14 residues long. CDR3 in amino acids: CASSQPSSNQPQHF. CDR3 in DNA: TGCGCCAGCAGCCAACCGTCGAGCAATCAGCCCCAGCATTTT.

V gene TRBV19 combines with J gene TRBJ1-2; 9 nucleotides line up with TRBD1. Germline CDR1 LNHDA, CDR2 SQIVND (reference sequence). The CDR3 loop spans 16 amino acids. V was pared by 5 bases and J by 5 bases, with 12 bases of the junction left unmatched. CDR3 sequence: CASSRTGTGSWYGYTF. The CDR3 DNA sequence: TGTGCCAGTAGTCGCACGGGGACAGGGAGTTGGTATGGCTACACCTTC.

This rearrangement joins TRBV27 to TRBJ2-7, with D possibly being TRBD1 (6 bases). In germline, CDR1 is MNHEY, CDR2 SMNVEV (reference sequence). V was trimmed by 5 bases and J by 5 bases, leaving 22 bases between them. This CDR3 spans 16 amino acids. CDR3 DNA sequence: TGTGCCAGCAGTCCCGCCCTAGGACAGTTTGGGGACGAGCAGTACTTC. This encodes CASSPALGQFGDEQYF.

This sequence joins TRBV7-3 and TRBJ2-3; TRBD2 matches 10 bases. The CDR3 length is 15 residues. Germline V gene sequence: CDR1 SGHTA, CDR2 FQGTGA. V dropped 5 bases and J dropped 4; count of bases not matched to a gene: 6. CDR3 DNA: TGTGCCAGCAGCATTAGCGGGAGGCAGGCAGATACGCAGTATTTT. Translated, it gives CASSISGRQADTQYF.

This clone has just a few counts. In DNA form, the CDR3 reads TGCGCCAGCAGCCCGTCAGGACAGGAATCCAATGAGCAGTTCTTC. It translates to CASSPSGQESNEQFF. The chain couples TRBV5-1 to TRBJ2-1; 7 bases fit TRBD1. Trimming at V came to 4 bases and at J to 6 bases, leaving 10 bases not matched to a gene. Looked up from germline, CDR1 is SGHRS and CDR2 is YFSETQ. This CDR3 is built from 15 residues.

The V gene is TRBV6-6, the J gene TRBJ2-5, with D perhaps TRBD1 (6 bases). Looked up from germline, CDR1 is MNHNY and CDR2 is SVGAGI (reference sequence). This CDR3 region has 14 residues. Deletions cut 1 base from V and 5 bases from J, with 11 bases between. The CDR3 bases are TGTGCCAGCAGTTACTTAGGGACAAAGGAGACCCAGTACTTC. This gives the protein CASSYLGTKETQYF.

The rearrangement uses TRBV7-9 and TRBJ1-1, with a possible D match to TRBD1 (5 bases). The CDR3 spans 16 residues. V lost 3 bases to trimming and J lost 0 bases, with 14 bases between them. Germline values: CDR1 SEHNR, CDR2 FQNEAQ (reference sequence). This chain's CDR3 is CASSFAGNLMNTEAFF. The DNA for the CDR3 is TGTGCCAGCAGCTTCGCAGGGAATCTCATGAACACTGAAGCTTTCTTT.

The CDR3 coding sequence is TGTGCCATCAGTGAGACCACAGGGGTTCGGGCAACTAATGAAAAACTGTTTTTT. It translates to CAISETTGVRATNEKLFF. The V gene is TRBV10-3, the J gene TRBJ1-4; TRBD1 agrees at 7 bases. V lost 2 bases and J lost 0; bases outside the gene matches: 9. Germline V gene lookup returns CDR1 ENHRY and CDR2 SYGVKD. The CDR3 covers 18 residues.

The chain couples TRBV14 to TRBJ2-7; 9 bases are a match to TRBD1. This CDR3 has 16 residues. Germline trimming cut 3 bases from V and 2 bases from J; bases unmatched to any gene: 8. Germline-derived CDR1 and CDR2 are SGHDN and FVKESK. CDR3 in amino acids: CASSHSGQGPAYEQYF. DNA for the CDR3: TGTGCCAGCAGCCATTCCGGACAGGGGCCCGCCTACGAGCAGTACTTC.

The V call is TRBV28, the J call TRBJ1-2, with 7 positions matching TRBD1. The CDR3 is 14 residues long. CDR1 is MDHEN, CDR2 SYDVKM, per germline. V was clipped by 6 bases and J by 5 bases; unmatched bases: 9. In DNA, the CDR3 is TGTGCCAGCAGGCAACAGGGGCCACAGTATGGCTACACCTTC. It codes for CASRQQGPQYGYTF.

This chain uses TRBV21-1 with TRBJ2-3; the tabulated D call, TRBD1, remains unverified against the DNA. TRBV21-1 is assigned pseudogene status. This CDR3 is 19 amino acids long. The CDR3: CASSQTKGAGRHRTDTQYF. Written as DNA, the CDR3 is TGTGCCAGCAGCCAGACTAAGGGGGCAGGGAGGCACCGCACAGATACGCAGTATTTT.

This sequence joins TRBV28 and TRBJ1-3, with 8 nucleotides matching TRBD1. The trim removed 2 bases at V and 4 bases at J, leaving 4 bases unmatched. Germline loops: CDR1 MDHEN, CDR2 SYDVKM. CDR3 length: 15 residues. The CDR3 DNA reads as TGTGCCAGCAGTTTAGCCAGGGGGCCGGGAAACACCATATATTTT. It is translated as CASSLARGPGNTIYF. The full variable domain, in which reference TRBV28 and TRBJ1-3 provide the parts outside the CDR3, is DVKVTQSSRYLVKRTGEKVFLECVQDMDHENMFWYRQDPGLGLRLIYFSYDVKMKEKGDIPEGYSVSREKKERFSLILESASTNQTSMYLCASSLARGPGNTIYFGEGSWLTVV.

The CDR3 is CASSLWSRFSSGANVLTF. CDR3 in DNA: TGTGCCAGCAGTTTGTGGAGCAGATTTAGCTCTGGGGCCAACGTCCTGACTTTC. This chain links TRBV28 with TRBJ2-6; D unclear. V gave up 3 bases and J gave up 0 bases, with 15 bases separating them. The CDR3 extends over 18 amino acids. Germline CDR1 reads MDHEN; CDR2 reads SYDVKM.

This chain uses TRBV9 with TRBJ2-5; perhaps TRBD1 as D (6 bases). This CDR3 comprises 11 residues. Germline values: CDR1 SGDLS, CDR2 YYNGEE. Trimming took 5 bases from V and 10 from J, leaving 12 bases between them. CDR3 region: CASRRIRGQYF. The CDR3 coding sequence is TGTGCCAGCAGGCGTATCAGGGGCCAGTACTTC.

The V call is TRBV28, the J call TRBJ2-7; 9 nucleotides align to TRBD2. The germline V gene encodes CDR1 MDHEN and CDR2 SYDVKM. This CDR3 comprises 12 residues. V lost 3 bases, J lost 7 bases, and 1 base stayed unmatched. The DNA for the CDR3 is TGTGCCAGCAGTTTGCGGGAGGGGGAGCAGTACTTC. Translation gives CASSLREGEQYF.

This chain links TRBV4-1 with TRBJ2-1; 10 bases are a match to TRBD2. The germline gives CDR1 MGHRA, CDR2 YSYEKL. Losses at the gene ends were 0 bases for V and 5 bases for J; bases not matched to a gene: 7. The CDR3 has 17 residues. The CDR3 nucleotides are TGCGCCAGCAGCCAAGAGGGGACTAGCGCATCCCACAATGAGCAGTTCTTC. Translation: CASSQEGTSASHNEQFF.

The J gene is TRBJ2-3, the V gene TRBV10-3; 10 nucleotides line up with TRBD2. Trimming took 6 bases from V and 0 from J; bases not matched to a gene: 15. CDR1 is ENHRY, CDR2 SYGVKD, per germline. This CDR3 comprises 19 residues. CDR3 sequence (DNA): TGTGCCATCAGAGGGCAGGGGGGTACTAGCGGGAATAGCACAGATACGCAGTATTTT. Its translation: CAIRGQGGTSGNSTDTQYF.

The chain has TRBV30 and TRBJ2-2; weak D call: TRBD2 (6 bases). Germline lookup yields CDR1 GTSNPN and CDR2 SVGIG (reference sequence). Trimming shortened V by 5 bases and J by 5 bases, and 12 bases separated the two germline ends. The CDR3 covers 13 residues. The CDR3 is CAWDPRGTGELFF. The CDR3 nucleotides are TGTGCCTGGGACCCGCGGGGAACCGGGGAGCTGTTTTTT. Looking up the rest from reference TRBV30 and TRBJ2-2 gives the full variable domain: SQTIHQWPATLVQPVGSPLSLECTVEGTSNPNLYWYRQAAGRGLQLLFYSVGIGQISSEVPQNLSASRPQDRQFILSSKKLLLSDSGFYLCAWDPRGTGELFFGEGSRLTVL.

This clone was picked up one time. V and J are TRBV6-5 and TRBJ2-7; perhaps TRBD1 as D (6 bases). This CDR3 comprises 13 residues. Germline CDR1 is MNHEY and CDR2 is SVGAGI. Between the trimmed V and J ends, which lost 5 bases and 6 bases, there was a span of 14 bases. The CDR3 DNA sequence: TGTGCCAGCAGTACCCAGTGGGGGCTCGAGCAGTACTTC. Translated: CASSTQWGLEQYF.

V and J are TRBV7-9 and TRBJ1-1; D gene ambiguous. The germline V and J ends were trimmed by 5 bases and 1 base, with 8 bases remaining between them. Germline loops: CDR1 SEHNR, CDR2 FQNEAQ (reference sequence). CDR3 size: 13 residues. The CDR3: CASSPDWNTEAFF. The CDR3 DNA reads TGTGCCAGCAGCCCGGACTGGAACACTGAAGCTTTCTTT.

This chain joins TRBV2 and TRBJ1-1; no reliable D call. Germline V gene lookup returns CDR1 SNHLY and CDR2 FYNNEI. The CDR3 sequence is 15 residues long. The germline V and J ends were trimmed by 4 bases and 1 base, with 13 bases remaining between them. CDR3 DNA: TGTGCCAGCAGTGTAACTTCACAGAAGAACACTGAAGCTTTCTTT. Translating gives CASSVTSQKNTEAFF.

This chain joins TRBV7-2 and TRBJ2-2; perhaps TRBD1 as D (6 bases). V gave up 2 bases and J gave up 6 bases, with 13 bases separating them. CDR1 and CDR2 from the germline V gene are SGHTA and FQGNSA. This CDR3 comprises 15 residues. CDR3 protein: CASSLIQGWAGELFF. CDR3 bases: TGTGCCAGCAGCTTAATTCAGGGGTGGGCCGGGGAGCTGTTTTTT.

J is TRBJ2-1 and V is TRBV28, with unresolved D. This CDR3 spans 16 amino acids. CDR1 and CDR2 from the germline V gene are MDHEN and SYDVKM. V was trimmed by 3 bases and J by 5 bases, leaving 17 bases between them. CDR3 DNA: TGTGCCAGCAGTTTCGCGGCGAATAAGGCCCACAATGAGCAGTTCTTC. Its protein is CASSFAANKAHNEQFF.